This T cell receptor (beta chain) came from a study of T-cell reconstitution after alpha-beta-depleted transplantation in children. Study-level results: There were some patients whose high TCRbeta diversity at day 60 came from surviving recipient T cells and thymic progenitors. Newly produced T cells mostly provided counts and TCRbeta diversity after one year, as hyperexpanded clones declined.

In regard to this clonotype: The target antigen is unknown.

CDR3 length: 15 residues. CDR1 is SGHRS and CDR2 is YFSETQ in the germline V gene. Trimming took 4 bases from V and 3 from J; bases not matched to a gene: 9. Molecular barcoding with unique molecular identifiers was used for the TCRbeta library. Each CDR3 protein is one row after TCRdb ran MiXCR on the PCR reads. The table lists 10,000 or so distinct CDR3 sequences, about 15% of them singletons. This TCR derives from a male patient under 18 who had a stem cell transplant for acute lymphoblastic leukemia, so the T cells may come from the graft donor. The specimen comprised PBMCs, mostly from graft donor cells, sampled 60 days after TCRalphabeta/CD19-depleted stem cell transplant. This chain links TRBV5-1 with TRBJ2-7; TRBD1 matches 8 bases. The CDR3 is CASSVDRGIIYEQYF. CDR3 bases: TGCGCCAGCAGCGTAGACAGGGGAATAATCTACGAGCAGTACTTC.